Listed here are 30 T cell receptor beta chains from one sample, sequenced in a study of cytomegalovirus exposure and HLA in healthy donors. 60 Vbeta and 13 Jbeta primers were used in PCR. Assay used: immunoSEQ multiplex PCR; TCRdb lists only in-frame clones, some missing. The repertoire holds 90,000 to 120,000 clones, with about 77% as singletons. The sequencing sample was made of PBMCs. These receptors came from a woman aged 50 to 60 in good health and CMV-seropositive.

This clone came up once. V gene TRBV2 combines with J gene TRBJ2-2; D unclear. Germline lookup yields CDR1 SNHLY and CDR2 FYNNEI. The CDR3 totals 13 residues. Trimming took 5 bases from V and 4 from J, leaving 8 bases between them. CDR3 bases: TGTGCCAGCAGTACAGTGCCCACCGGGGAGCTGTTTTTT. It translates to CASSTVPTGELFF.

The chain carries TRBV7-8 and TRBJ2-3; TRBD2 might be the D (6 bases). The V end was cut by 4 bases, the J end by 2 bases, with 13 bases between. The CDR3 length is 15 residues. Germline V gives CDR1 SGHVS, CDR2 FQNEAQ. The CDR3 bases are TGTGCCAGCAGCTACCGCGGGACGGCCACAGATACGCAGTATTTT. It specifies CASSYRGTATDTQYF.

The chain links TRBV28 to TRBJ1-5; D may be TRBD1 (6 bases). Trimming removed 3 bases from V and 3 bases from J, with 15 bases in between. The CDR3 extends over 16 amino acids. The V gene's germline CDR1 is MDHEN and CDR2 SYDVKM. CDR3 amino acids: CASSFRNGQYNQPQHF. CDR3 in DNA: TGTGCCAGCAGTTTCCGGAATGGACAGTACAATCAGCCCCAGCATTTT.

This sequence joins TRBV2 and TRBJ2-7; TRBD2 aligns across 7 bases. Germline V gene data show CDR1 as SNHLY and CDR2 as FYNNEI. This CDR3 comprises 13 residues. V trimming: 6 bases; J trimming: 1 base; junction bases outside the gene matches: 3. Written as DNA, the CDR3 is TGTGCCAGCAGGGGGGACTATTCCTACGAGCAGTACTTC. Amino acid sequence: CASRGDYSYEQYF.

This clone appeared once. This sequence joins TRBV6-5 and TRBJ2-5; TRBD2 might be the D (6 bases). Trimming cost V 3 bases and J 4 bases, with 9 bases left between them. This CDR3 is built from 13 residues. The germline V gene has CDR1 MNHEY and CDR2 SVGAGI. As DNA, the CDR3 is TGTGCCAGCAGTTATGCCGGGGGAGAGACCCAGTACTTC. Translated: CASSYAGGETQYF.

This chain links TRBV30 with TRBJ1-1; 7 nucleotides line up with TRBD1. Looked up from germline, CDR1 is GTSNPN and CDR2 is SVGIG (reference sequence). This CDR3 contains 14 residues. The trim removed 3 bases at V and 3 bases at J, leaving 7 bases unmatched. The CDR3 spells CAWSYRGGYTEAFF. In DNA form, the CDR3 reads TGTGCCTGGAGCTACAGGGGTGGGTACACTGAAGCTTTCTTT.

The J gene is TRBJ1-1, the V gene TRBV30; D call uncertain. The CDR3 contains 12 residues. In germline, CDR1 is GTSNPN, CDR2 SVGIG (reference sequence). The V end lost 4 bases, the J end lost 4 bases, and 10 bases lay between the germline ends. In nucleotides, the CDR3 is TGTGCCTGGACGCGGAGCGGCACTGAAGCTTTCTTT. Translated: CAWTRSGTEAFF.

This clone showed up just a few times. This chain links TRBV27 with TRBJ1-1, with D possibly matching TRBD1 (6 bases). Deletions cut 4 bases from V and 3 bases from J, with 15 bases between. CDR1 is MNHEY and CDR2 is SMNVEV in the germline V gene (reference sequence). The CDR3 is made up of 15 amino acids. As DNA, the CDR3 is TGTGCCAGCAGTTATGTGGGGGGGGCCTACACTGAAGCTTTCTTT. Encoded protein: CASSYVGGAYTEAFF.

Details on this clone: A junction boundary mismatches the germline segment, possibly from a read error. The chain carries TRBV7-9 and TRBJ1-6; tentative D call: TRBD1 (5 bases). The CDR3 is 15 residues long. Germline CDR1 is SEHNR and CDR2 is FQNEAQ (reference sequence). CDR3 region: CSSSLGRGDNSPLHF. The CDR3 nucleotides read TGTTCCAGCAGCTTAGGGAGGGGAGACAATTCACCCCTCCACTTT.

The rearrangement uses TRBV7-2 and TRBJ2-4, with D uncertain. The CDR3 consists of 11 residues. Deletions cut 5 bases from V and 5 bases from J, with 4 bases between. Germline CDR1 is SGHTA and CDR2 is FQGNSA. Here the CDR3 reads CASSPQNIQYF. The DNA of the CDR3 is TGTGCCAGCAGCCCTCAAAACATTCAGTACTTC. Looking up the rest from reference TRBV7-2 and TRBJ2-4 gives the full variable domain: GAGVSQSPSNKVTEKGKDVELRCDPISGHTALYWYRQSLGQGLEFLIYFQGNSAPDKSGLPSDRFSAERTGGSVSTLTIQRTQQEDSAVYLCASSPQNIQYFGAGTRLSVL.

This clone showed up just once. The chain combines TRBV30 with TRBJ1-2; the D is unclear. Trimming took 3 bases from V and 8 from J, leaving 10 bases between them. Germline assignment: CDR1 GTSNPN and CDR2 SVGIG (reference sequence). The CDR3 has 11 amino acids. CDR3 sequence (DNA): TGTGCCTGGAGCGCCGAGAGCGGCTACACCTTC. It is translated as CAWSAESGYTF.

The chain couples TRBV25-1 to TRBJ2-7, with TRBD2 as a possible D gene (6 bases). V dropped 8 bases and J dropped 1 base, with 6 bases sitting between them. The CDR3 loop spans 11 amino acids. CDR1 and CDR2 (germline): MGHDK, SYGVNS. DNA for the CDR3: TGTGCCAGCGGGACTTCCTACGAGCAGTACTTC. Its translation: CASGTSYEQYF.

The rearrangement uses TRBV18 and TRBJ1-2; TRBD1 matches at 8 bases. The V gene end was trimmed by 7 bases and the J gene end by 5 bases; junction bases not matched to a gene: 9. CDR1 and CDR2 (germline): KGHSH, LQKENI. The CDR3 is 14 residues long. The CDR3 region is CASFATGDGYGYTF. As DNA, the CDR3 is TGTGCCAGCTTCGCGACAGGGGATGGTTATGGCTACACCTTC.

The chain combines TRBV27 with TRBJ2-2, with unresolved D. CDR1 and CDR2 from the germline V gene are MNHEY and SMNVEV (reference sequence). With 4 bases removed from V and 6 bases from J, the gap between germline ends came to 9 bases. The CDR3 has 13 residues. Here the CDR3 DNA reads TGTGCCAGCAGTTGGAACCGGGCCGGGGAGCTGTTTTTT. Translating it yields CASSWNRAGELFF.

The chain recombines TRBV4-1 with TRBJ1-1; 7 bases are shared with TRBD1. The CDR3 length is 15 residues. J was trimmed by 4 bases and V by 5 bases; bases with no gene match: 10. The germline V gene has CDR1 MGHRA and CDR2 YSYEKL. The DNA for the CDR3 is TGCGCCAGCAGCTTCAAGGTACAGGGGTCCACTGAAGCTTTCTTT. It translates to CASSFKVQGSTEAFF.

This clone appeared a few times. The chain couples TRBV6-5 to TRBJ2-3; D is perhaps TRBD2 (5 bases). V was trimmed by 0 bases and J by 4 bases, leaving 11 bases between them. The CDR3 length is 15 residues. Germline CDR1 is MNHEY and CDR2 is SVGAGI. Written as DNA, the CDR3 is TGTGCCAGCAGTTACTCGAGGCTGCGGGCAGATACGCAGTATTTT. It encodes CASSYSRLRADTQYF.

This chain connects TRBV18 to TRBJ1-3, with D perhaps matching TRBD1 (6 bases). The length of the CDR3 is 16 residues. Trimming left V 6 bases short and J 2 bases short, with 17 bases between. CDR1 is KGHSH, CDR2 LQKENI, per germline. The CDR3 protein is CASSPLAQGTGNTIYF. CDR3 sequence (DNA): TGTGCCAGCTCTCCCCTTGCACAGGGTACTGGAAACACCATATATTTT.

The chain has TRBV19 and TRBJ1-2; TRBD1 aligns across 10 bases. This CDR3 contains 14 residues. Per germline, CDR1 LNHDA and CDR2 SQIVND (reference sequence). V was pared by 7 bases and J by 5 bases, with 7 bases of the junction left unmatched. Written as DNA, the CDR3 is TGTGCCAGTATCCCCGGACAGGGGGAGTATGGCTACACCTTC. Amino acids: CASIPGQGEYGYTF.

The V and J genes are TRBV23-1 and TRBJ1-2; 9 nucleotides match TRBD1. TRBV23-1 is labeled an ORF, and its function is uncertain. V gave up 2 bases and J gave up 4 bases; unmatched junction bases: 5. The CDR3 covers 15 residues. CDR3 nucleotide sequence: TGCGCCAGCAGTCAACTGACAGGGGGAATCTATGGCTACACCTTC. Translating gives CASSQLTGGIYGYTF.

The chain couples TRBV2 to TRBJ1-3; D perhaps matches TRBD1 (6 bases). Germline CDR1 reads SNHLY; CDR2 reads FYNNEI. The germline V and J ends were trimmed by 5 bases and 2 bases, with 10 bases remaining between them. This CDR3 contains 14 residues. The CDR3 region has the DNA TGTGCCAGCAGTATGGGGACAACTGGAAACACCATATATTTT. It encodes CASSMGTTGNTIYF.

Comments on this clone: In the same sample, other DNA sequences code for this CDR3. The chain combines TRBV15 with TRBJ1-4; 8 bases fit TRBD1. Germline V CDR1 and CDR2: LNHNV, YYDKDF (reference sequence). With 3 bases clipped from V and 5 bases from J, the junction kept 5 bases outside the gene matches. The CDR3 contains 15 residues. The CDR3 loop reads CATSRPGQENEKLFF. The CDR3 DNA reads TGTGCCACCAGCAGGCCGGGACAGGAGAATGAAAAACTGTTTTTT.

This chain uses TRBV27 with TRBJ1-1; D remains unclear. The V gene lost 2 bases and the J gene lost 6 bases, with 16 bases spanning the gap. This CDR3 is 15 amino acids long. Germline V CDR1 and CDR2: MNHEY, SMNVEV (reference sequence). The CDR3 region has the DNA TGTGCCAGCAGTTTAATTGGCTCTGGCCGCCCTGAAGCTTTCTTT. This sequence encodes CASSLIGSGRPEAFF.

This clone was recorded a few times. The chain joins TRBV19 to TRBJ1-1; D is uncertain. Trimming removed 5 bases at V and 4 bases at J, with 17 bases between. The CDR3 spans 15 residues. CDR1 and CDR2 (germline): LNHDA, SQIVND (reference sequence). CDR3 DNA sequence: TGTGCCAGTAGTGCGAGGTACACCCTGGGCACTGAAGCTTTCTTT. It codes for CASSARYTLGTEAFF.

This clone was observed a few times. The chain is built from TRBV6-6 and TRBJ1-2; no firm D call. Germline V gives CDR1 MNHNY, CDR2 SVGAGI (reference sequence). The CDR3 has 12 amino acids. Trimming cost V 3 bases and J 6 bases, with 8 bases left between them. The CDR3 region is CASSYVLNGYTF. In DNA, the CDR3 is TGTGCCAGCAGTTATGTTTTAAATGGCTACACCTTC.

The chain has TRBV30 and TRBJ1-5; TRBD1 matches 7 bases. The CDR3 totals 13 residues. Germline V gene lookup returns CDR1 GTSNPN and CDR2 SVGIG (reference sequence). J lost 6 bases, V lost 4 bases, and 6 bases had no gene match. CDR3 in DNA: TGTGCCTGGAATACAGGGGCCGGTCAGCCCCAGCATTTT. It encodes CAWNTGAGQPQHF.

In its sample, this clone was seen a few times. The chain links TRBV2 to TRBJ2-3; D perhaps matches TRBD2 (5 bases). CDR3 size: 12 residues. CDR1 SNHLY and CDR2 FYNNEI come from the germline V gene. V was clipped by 2 bases and J by 8 bases, with 8 bases between them. CDR3 DNA: TGTGCCAGCAGTGAATTAGAGGGTACGCAGTATTTT. It codes for CASSELEGTQYF.

The chain is built from TRBV19 and TRBJ1-5, with 9 positions matching TRBD1. Germline assignment: CDR1 LNHDA and CDR2 SQIVND (reference sequence). Trimming removed 9 bases from V and 5 bases from J; junction bases left unmatched: 5. This CDR3 comprises 13 residues. The CDR3: CARRQGGDQPQHF. In nucleotides, the CDR3 is TGTGCCAGGCGACAGGGGGGGGATCAGCCCCAGCATTTT.

The rearrangement links TRBV19 to TRBJ2-1; perhaps TRBD1 as D (7 bases). Trimming removed 7 bases from V and 8 bases from J, with 18 bases in between. The CDR3 is 14 residues long. The germline CDR1 and CDR2 sequences are LNHDA and SQIVND (reference sequence). CDR3: CASTQGGGIYEQFF. DNA for the CDR3: TGTGCCAGTACCCAAGGAGGGGGCATCTATGAGCAGTTCTTC.

A single count supports this clone. This rearrangement joins TRBV19 to TRBJ2-7; 15 bases match TRBD2. J was trimmed by 7 bases and V by 10 bases; bases with no gene match: 17. Germline V lookup: CDR1 LNHDA, CDR2 SQIVND (reference sequence). This CDR3 region has 17 residues. This chain's CDR3 is CATMRNGLAGGPREQYF. The CDR3 region has the DNA TGTGCCACCATGAGAAACGGACTAGCGGGGGGGCCGAGGGAGCAGTACTTC.

The CDR3: CASSSPPPRRATNEKLFF. CDR3 sequence (DNA): TGTGCCAGCAGTTCCCCCCCACCTCGACGGGCAACTAATGAAAAACTGTTTTTT. The J gene is TRBJ1-4, the V gene TRBV28; D gene ambiguous. The CDR3 covers 18 residues. V was shortened by 4 bases and J by 0 bases, with 18 bases between the two germline ends. Germline CDR1 reads MDHEN; CDR2 reads SYDVKM.